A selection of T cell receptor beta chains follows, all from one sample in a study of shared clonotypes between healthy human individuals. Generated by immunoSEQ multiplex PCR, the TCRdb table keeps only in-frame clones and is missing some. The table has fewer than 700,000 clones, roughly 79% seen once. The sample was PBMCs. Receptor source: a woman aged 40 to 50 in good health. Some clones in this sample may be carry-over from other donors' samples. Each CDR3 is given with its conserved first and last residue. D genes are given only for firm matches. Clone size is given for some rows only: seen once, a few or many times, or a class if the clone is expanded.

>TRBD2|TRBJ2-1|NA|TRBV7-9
TGTGCCAGCAGCCGCACTAGCGGAGCAAGCGATGAGCAGTTCTTC
CASSRTSGASDEQFF
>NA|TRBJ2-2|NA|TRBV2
TGTGCCAGCAGTGAATTAGTTGCCGGGGAGCTGTTTTTT
CASSELVAGELFF
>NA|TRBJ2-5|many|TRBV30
TGTGCCTGGAGTGGAGCTAGCCAAGAGACCCAGTACTTC
CAWSGASQETQYF
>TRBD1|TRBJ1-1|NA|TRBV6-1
TGTGCCAGCAGCCGGGACAGGGGTGTCACTGAAGCTTTCTTT
CASSRDRGVTEAFF
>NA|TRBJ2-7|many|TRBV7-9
TGTGCCAGCAGCTTAGTGGGGGTCCGCACCTACGAGCAGTACTTC
CASSLVGVRTYEQYF
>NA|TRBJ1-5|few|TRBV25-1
TGTGCCAGCAGCTGTCAGCCCCAGCATTTT
CASSCQPQHF
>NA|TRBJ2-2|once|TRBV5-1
TGCGCCAGCAGCTTGGACGGGGGCGGGACCGGGGAGCTGTTTTTT
CASSLDGGGTGELFF
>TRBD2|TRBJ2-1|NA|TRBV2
TGTGCCAGCAGTGTCAGCGGGAGGGTTATTAGGGAGCAGTTCTTC
CASSVSGRVIREQFF
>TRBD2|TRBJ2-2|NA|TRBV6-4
TGTGCCAGCAGTTCCCTAGCGGGAGACACCGGGGAGCTGTTTTTT
CASSSLAGDTGELFF
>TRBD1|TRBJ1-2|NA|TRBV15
TGTGCCACCAGTCCCCAGGGGGGGAGCTATGGCTACACCTTC
CATSPQGGSYGYTF
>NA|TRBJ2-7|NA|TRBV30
TGTGCCTGGAGTAGGGCCTCCGGTGAGCAGTACTTC
CAWSRASGEQYF
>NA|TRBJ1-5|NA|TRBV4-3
TGCGCCAGCAGCCAAGATCTTGGGAAGCAGCCCCAGCATTTT
CASSQDLGKQPQHF
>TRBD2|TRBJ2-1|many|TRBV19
TGTGCCAGTAGTATTCCTAGCGGGAGTAGGTATGAGCAGTTCTTC
CASSIPSGSRYEQFF
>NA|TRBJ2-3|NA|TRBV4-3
TGCGCCAGCAGCCAAGAGCGCGGGGCAGATACGCAGTATTTT
CASSQERGADTQYF
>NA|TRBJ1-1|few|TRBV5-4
TGTGCCAGCAGCGTTACTACGGGCACTGAAGCTTTCTTT
CASSVTTGTEAFF
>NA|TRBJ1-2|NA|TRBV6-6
TGTGCCAGCAGGCTATTACAGGCTAACTATGGCTACACCTTC
CASRLLQANYGYTF
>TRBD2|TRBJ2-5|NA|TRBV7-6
TGTGCCAGCAGCTTTTTCGGGGGAGGGGCCCAAGAGACCCAGTACTTC
CASSFFGGGAQETQYF
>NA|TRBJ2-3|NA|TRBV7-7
TGTGCCAGCAGCCTCGGGTACGGGTCAGATACGCAGTATTTT
CASSLGYGSDTQYF
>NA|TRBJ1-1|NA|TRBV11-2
TGTGCCAGCAGCGCCATACGAGGGCGCACTGAAGCTTTCTTT
CASSAIRGRTEAFF
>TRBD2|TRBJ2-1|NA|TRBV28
TGTGCCAGCACATTAGCGGGCCTCCGGTCGTATGAGCAGTTCTTC
CASTLAGLRSYEQFF
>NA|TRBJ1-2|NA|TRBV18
TGTGCCAGCTCACTCCGGGGACTTGAGGAAGGCTACACCTTC
CASSLRGLEEGYTF
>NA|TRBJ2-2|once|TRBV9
TGTGCCAGCAGCCAACTCACCGGGGAGCTGTTTTTT
CASSQLTGELFF
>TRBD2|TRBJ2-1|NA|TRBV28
TGTGCCAGCAGTTCCCCCGGGACTAGCGGGTTCAATGAGCAGTTCTTC
CASSSPGTSGFNEQFF
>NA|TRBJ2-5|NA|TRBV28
TGTGCCAGCAGTCCCTATCAAGAGACCCAGTACTTC
CASSPYQETQYF
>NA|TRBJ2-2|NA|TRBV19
TGTGCCAGTAGTATTAGACGAAATCCACGGGAGTACACCGGGGAGCTGTTTTTT
CASSIRRNPREYTGELFF
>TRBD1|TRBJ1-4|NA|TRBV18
TGTGCCAGCTCACAACGGACAGGGAGATATGAAAAACTGTTTTTT
CASSQRTGRYEKLFF
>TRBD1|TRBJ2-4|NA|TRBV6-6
TGTGCCAGCAACAGAGGCAGGGGGCTTGGAAACATTCAGTACTTC
CASNRGRGLGNIQYF
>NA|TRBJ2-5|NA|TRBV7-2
TGTGCCAGCAGCTTAATCCAGGGGTCCCAAGAGACCCAGTACTTC
CASSLIQGSQETQYF